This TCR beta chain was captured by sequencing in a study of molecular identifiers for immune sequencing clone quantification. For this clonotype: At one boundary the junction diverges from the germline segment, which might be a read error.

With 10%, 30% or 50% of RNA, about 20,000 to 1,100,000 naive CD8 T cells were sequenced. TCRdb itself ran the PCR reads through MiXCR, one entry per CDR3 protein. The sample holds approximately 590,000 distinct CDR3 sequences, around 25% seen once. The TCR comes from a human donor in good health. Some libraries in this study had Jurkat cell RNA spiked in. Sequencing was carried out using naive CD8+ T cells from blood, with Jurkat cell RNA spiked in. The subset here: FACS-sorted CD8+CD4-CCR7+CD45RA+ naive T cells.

The CDR3 region has the DNA TGTGCCAGCAGTACCCGGGGACCCTACGAGCAGCGCTTC. Translation: CASSTRGPYEQRF. V usage is TRBV27 and J usage is TRBJ2-7, with D tentatively TRBD1 or TRBD2 (5 bases each). CDR1 and CDR2 (germline): MNHEY, SMNVEV (reference sequence). The CDR3 is 13 amino acids.